This T cell receptor beta chain was profiled in a study of cytomegalovirus exposure and HLA in healthy donors. The V gene's germline CDR1 is MGHRA and CDR2 YSYEKL. Trimming at V came to 0 bases and at J to 0 bases, leaving 5 bases not matched to a gene. The CDR3 is made up of 18 amino acids. PCR primers comprised 60 Vbeta and 13 Jbeta primers. Assay used: immunoSEQ multiplex PCR; TCRdb lists only in-frame clones, some missing. The data show hundreds of thousands of clones, 60% to 80% seen once. This receptor was obtained from a male donor in good health and CMV-seronegative. The sequenced sample was PBMCs. This chain connects TRBV4-1 to TRBJ1-6, with 7 bases aligning to TRBD1. The CDR3 here is CASSQEGTVSSYNSPLHF. Here the CDR3 DNA reads TGCGCCAGCAGCCAAGAGGGGACAGTGAGCTCCTATAATTCACCCCTCCACTTT.